This T cell receptor beta chain was documented in a study of T cell responses to AZD1222 COVID-19 vaccine. Across the study: Analysis merged second doses at about 4 or about 12 weeks.

This CDR3 region has 15 residues. Germline-derived CDR1 and CDR2 are SGHRS and YFSETQ. With 0 bases removed from V and 1 base from J, the gap between germline ends came to 10 bases. TCRdb keeps only in-frame clones here, not all; method: immunoSEQ multiplex PCR. The sample has roughly 100,000 clones, under 90% seen once. General observations from the study: Only 5 or 6 individuals given AZD1222 were seropositive at baseline. With two AZD1222 doses given, Spike-specific TCR breadth and depth both rose.

About this clone: Its matching antigen is unknown.

This specimen was peripheral blood, taken on day 0 of AZD1222 vaccination. The genes are TRBV5-1 and TRBJ1-1; maybe TRBD1 (6 bases). This receptor was identified in an adult in good health. In DNA form, the CDR3 reads TGCGCCAGCAGCTTGGCCCGGGGGGCGAACACTGAAGCTTTCTTT. Protein: CASSLARGANTEAFF.